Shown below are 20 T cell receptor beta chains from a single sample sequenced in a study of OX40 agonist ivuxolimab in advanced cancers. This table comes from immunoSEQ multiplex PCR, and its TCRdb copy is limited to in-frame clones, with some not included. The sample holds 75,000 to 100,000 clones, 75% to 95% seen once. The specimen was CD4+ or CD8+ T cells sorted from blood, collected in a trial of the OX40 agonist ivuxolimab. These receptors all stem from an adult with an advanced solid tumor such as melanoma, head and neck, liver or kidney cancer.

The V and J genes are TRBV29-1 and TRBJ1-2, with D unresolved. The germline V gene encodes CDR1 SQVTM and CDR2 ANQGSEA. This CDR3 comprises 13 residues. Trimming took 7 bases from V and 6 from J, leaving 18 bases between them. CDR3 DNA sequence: TGCAGCGCCCTGACGGACCGAGATGATGGCTACACCTTC. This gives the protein CSALTDRDDGYTF.

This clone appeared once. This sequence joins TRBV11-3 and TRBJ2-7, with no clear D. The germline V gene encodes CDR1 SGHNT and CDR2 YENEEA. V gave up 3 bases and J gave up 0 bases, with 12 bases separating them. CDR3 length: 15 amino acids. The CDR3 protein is CASSLGREGSYEQYF. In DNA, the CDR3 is TGTGCCAGCAGCTTGGGTAGGGAAGGCTCCTACGAGCAGTACTTC. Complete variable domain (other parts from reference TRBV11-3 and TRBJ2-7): EAGVVQSPRYKIIEKKQPVAFWCNPISGHNTLYWYLQNLGQGPELLIRYENEEAVDDSQLPKDRFSAERLKGVDSTLKIQPAELGDSAVYLCASSLGREGSYEQYFGPGTRLTVT.

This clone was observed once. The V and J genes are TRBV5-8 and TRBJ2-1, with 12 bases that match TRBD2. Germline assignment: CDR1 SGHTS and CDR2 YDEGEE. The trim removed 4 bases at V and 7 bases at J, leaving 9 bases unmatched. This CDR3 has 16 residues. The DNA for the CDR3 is TGTGCCAGCAGCGCTCGACTAGCGGGAGTTTCGAATGAGCAGTTCTTC. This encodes CASSARLAGVSNEQFF.

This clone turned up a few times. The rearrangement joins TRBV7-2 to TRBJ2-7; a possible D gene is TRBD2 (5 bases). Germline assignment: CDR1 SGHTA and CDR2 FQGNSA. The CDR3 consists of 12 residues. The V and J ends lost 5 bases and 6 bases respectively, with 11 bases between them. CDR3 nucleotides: TGTGCCAGCAGCGCCCAGAGGGTCGAGCAGTACTTC. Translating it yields CASSAQRVEQYF.

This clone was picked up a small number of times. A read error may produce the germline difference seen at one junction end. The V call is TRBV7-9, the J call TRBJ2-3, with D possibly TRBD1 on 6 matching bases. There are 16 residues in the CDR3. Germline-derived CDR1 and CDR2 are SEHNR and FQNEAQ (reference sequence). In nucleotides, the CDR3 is TGTGCCAGCACCTTAGGGATTAGGGGGAGCACAGATACGCAGTATTTT. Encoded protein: CASTLGIRGSTDTQYF. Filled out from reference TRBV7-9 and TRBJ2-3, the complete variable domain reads DTGVSQNPRHKITKRGQNVTFRCDPISEHNRLYWYRQTLGQGPEFLTYFQNEAQLEKSRLLSDRFSAERPKGSFSTLEIQRTEQGDSAMYLCASTLGIRGSTDTQYFGPGTRLTVL.

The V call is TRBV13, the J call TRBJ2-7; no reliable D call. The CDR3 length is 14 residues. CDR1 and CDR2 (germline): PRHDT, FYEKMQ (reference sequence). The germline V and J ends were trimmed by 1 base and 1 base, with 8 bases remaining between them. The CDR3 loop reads CASSLAGRSYEQYF. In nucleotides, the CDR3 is TGTGCCAGCAGCTTAGCAGGCCGATCCTACGAGCAGTACTTC. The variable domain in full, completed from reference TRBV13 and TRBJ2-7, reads AAGVIQSPRHLIKEKRETATLKCYPIPRHDTVYWYQQGPGQDPQFLISFYEKMQSDKGSIPDRFSAQQFSDYHSELNMSSLELGDSALYFCASSLAGRSYEQYFGPGTRLTVT.

In nucleotides, the CDR3 is TGTGCCAGCAGCCCAGACACCGGGACAGGGGTTAGGCGTGGCTACACCTTC. Its protein product is CASSPDTGTGVRRGYTF. The chain is built from TRBV7-8 and TRBJ1-2, with 10 bases lining up with TRBD1. The CDR3 covers 17 residues. Per germline, CDR1 SGHVS and CDR2 FQNEAQ. V dropped 5 bases and J dropped 7; count of bases not matched to a gene: 16.

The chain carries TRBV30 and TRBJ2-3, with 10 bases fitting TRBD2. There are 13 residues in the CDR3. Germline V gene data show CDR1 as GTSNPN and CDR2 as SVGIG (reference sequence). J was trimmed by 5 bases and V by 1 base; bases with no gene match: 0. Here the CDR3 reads CAWSGLAGDTQYF. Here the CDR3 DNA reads TGTGCCTGGAGTGGACTAGCGGGAGATACGCAGTATTTT.

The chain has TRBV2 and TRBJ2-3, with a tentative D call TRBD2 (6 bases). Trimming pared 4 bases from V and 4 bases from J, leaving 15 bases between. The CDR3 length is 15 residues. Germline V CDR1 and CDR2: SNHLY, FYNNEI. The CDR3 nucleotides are TGTGCCAGCAGTGCCTGGCGGGAACGGGCAGATACGCAGTATTTT. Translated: CASSAWRERADTQYF.

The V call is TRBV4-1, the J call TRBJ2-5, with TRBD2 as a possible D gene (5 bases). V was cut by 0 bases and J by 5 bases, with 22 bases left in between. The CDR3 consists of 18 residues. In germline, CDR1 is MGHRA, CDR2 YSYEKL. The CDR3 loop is CASSQDRELTPGGETQYF. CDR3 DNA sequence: TGCGCCAGCAGCCAAGATCGGGAATTGACACCCGGCGGGGAGACCCAGTACTTC.

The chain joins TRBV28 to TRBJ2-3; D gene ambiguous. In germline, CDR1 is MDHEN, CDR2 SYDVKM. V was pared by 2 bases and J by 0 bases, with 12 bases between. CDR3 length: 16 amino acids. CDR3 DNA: TGTGCCAGCAGTTTACGGCGAAGTTGGAGCACAGATACGCAGTATTTT. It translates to CASSLRRSWSTDTQYF.

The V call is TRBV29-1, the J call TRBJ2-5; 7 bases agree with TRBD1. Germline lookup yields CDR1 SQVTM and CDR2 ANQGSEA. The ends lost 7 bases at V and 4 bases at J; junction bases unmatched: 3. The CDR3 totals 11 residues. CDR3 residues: CSAHRGETQYF. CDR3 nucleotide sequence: TGCAGCGCCCACAGGGGAGAGACCCAGTACTTC. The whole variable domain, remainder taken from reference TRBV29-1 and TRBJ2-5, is SAVISQKPSRDICQRGTSLTIQCQVDSQVTMMFWYRQQPGQSLTLIATANQGSEATYESGFVIDKFPISRPNLTFSTLTVSNMSPEDSSIYLCSAHRGETQYFGPGTRLLVL.

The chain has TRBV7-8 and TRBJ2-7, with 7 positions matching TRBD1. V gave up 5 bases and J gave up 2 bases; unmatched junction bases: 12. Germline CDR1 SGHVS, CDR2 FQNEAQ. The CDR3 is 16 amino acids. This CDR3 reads CASSQPWTGLPYEQYF. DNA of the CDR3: TGTGCCAGCAGCCAACCGTGGACAGGACTTCCCTACGAGCAGTACTTC.

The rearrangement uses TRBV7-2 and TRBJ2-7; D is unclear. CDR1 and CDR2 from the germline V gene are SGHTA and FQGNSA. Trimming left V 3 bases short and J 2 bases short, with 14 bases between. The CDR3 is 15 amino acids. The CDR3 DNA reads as TGTGCCAGCAGCTTTACAGTGGGCATCGCCTACGAGCAGTACTTC. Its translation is CASSFTVGIAYEQYF.

The CDR3 DNA reads TGTGCCAGCACCACCCGGGGGACTGGGGCCAACGTCCTGACTTTC. Translating it yields CASTTRGTGANVLTF. The V gene is TRBV28, the J gene TRBJ2-6, with D maybe TRBD2 (6 bases). V was trimmed by 7 bases and J by 2 bases, leaving 12 bases between them. CDR1 MDHEN and CDR2 SYDVKM come from the germline V gene. The CDR3 is 15 residues long.

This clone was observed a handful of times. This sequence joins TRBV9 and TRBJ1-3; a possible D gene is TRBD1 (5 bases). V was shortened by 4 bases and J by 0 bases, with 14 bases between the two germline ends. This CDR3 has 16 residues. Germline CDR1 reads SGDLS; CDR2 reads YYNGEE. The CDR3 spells CASSSGSGNSGNTIYF. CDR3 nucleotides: TGTGCCAGCAGCTCCGGTTCAGGGAACTCTGGAAACACCATATATTTT.

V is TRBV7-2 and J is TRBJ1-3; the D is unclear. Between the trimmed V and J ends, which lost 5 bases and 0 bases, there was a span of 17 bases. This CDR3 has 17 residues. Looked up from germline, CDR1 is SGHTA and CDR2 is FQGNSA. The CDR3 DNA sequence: TGTGCCAGCAGCAACCCGGGGTCAGCCATCTCTGGAAACACCATATATTTT. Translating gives CASSNPGSAISGNTIYF. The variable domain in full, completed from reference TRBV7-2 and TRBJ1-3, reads GAGVSQSPSNKVTEKGKDVELRCDPISGHTALYWYRQSLGQGLEFLIYFQGNSAPDKSGLPSDRFSAERTGGSVSTLTIQRTQQEDSAVYLCASSNPGSAISGNTIYFGEGSWLTVV.

CDR3 region: CARRTGGKGDEQFF. In DNA, the CDR3 is TGTGCCAGAAGGACAGGGGGCAAAGGGGATGAGCAGTTCTTC. This chain links TRBV6-5 with TRBJ2-1; 11 bases align to TRBD1. V lost 9 bases and J lost 8; bases outside the gene matches: 9. CDR3 length: 14 residues. Germline CDR1 is MNHEY and CDR2 is SVGAGI.

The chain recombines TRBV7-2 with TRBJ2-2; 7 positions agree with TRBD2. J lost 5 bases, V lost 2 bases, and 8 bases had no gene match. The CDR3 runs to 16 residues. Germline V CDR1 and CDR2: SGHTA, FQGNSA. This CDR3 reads CASSLFAGAWTGELFF. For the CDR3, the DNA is TGTGCCAGCAGCTTATTTGCGGGAGCTTGGACCGGGGAGCTGTTTTTT.

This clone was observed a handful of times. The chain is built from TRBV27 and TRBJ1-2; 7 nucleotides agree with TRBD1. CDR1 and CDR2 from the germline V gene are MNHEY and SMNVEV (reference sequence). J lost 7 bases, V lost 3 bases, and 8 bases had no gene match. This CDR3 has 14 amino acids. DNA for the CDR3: TGTGCCAGCAGTTTCGAGGGGGCGGGGAGTGGCTACACCTTC. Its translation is CASSFEGAGSGYTF.